This is a list of T cell receptor beta chains from one sample in a study of cytotoxic CD8 clonotypes in ibrutinib-treated CLL. Here immunoSEQ multiplex PCR was the method, and the copy in TCRdb shows in-frame clones only, minus some. The sample carries about 160,000 clones, around 84% recorded once. Sequenced here: PBMCs, sampled after 12 months of ibrutinib treatment. Every receptor here comes from a human donor with chronic lymphocytic leukemia. Each CDR3 is given with its conserved first and last residue. The D gene is left open where the match is weak. Some rows have no size entry. The others give once, few or many, or a class for an expanded clone.

d_gene,abundance,v_gene,j_gene,CDR3nt,CDR3aa
.,.,TRBV5-1,TRBJ1-1,TGCGCCAGCAGTTTACGGTTGTCGAACACTGAAGCTTTCTTT,CASSLRLSNTEAFF
.,.,TRBV5-1,TRBJ1-5,TGCGCCAGCAGCTTGGAGGGGGGGAATCAGCCCCAGCATTTT,CASSLEGGNQPQHF
.,.,TRBV7-9,TRBJ1-1,TGTGCCAGCAGCCCTAGGGCGGAAGTTACTGAAGCTTTCTTT,CASSPRAEVTEAFF
.,many,TRBV7-9,TRBJ2-2,TGTGCCAGCAGCCCTGACCCTAGCACCGGGGAGCTGTTTTTT,CASSPDPSTGELFF
.,.,TRBV2,TRBJ1-5,TGTGCCAGCAGTGAAAATAGCAATCAGCCCCAGCATTTT,CASSENSNQPQHF
TRBD1,.,TRBV29-1,TRBJ1-4,TGCAGCGTTGAACCAGGGGGAAATGAAAAACTGTTTTTT,CSVEPGGNEKLFF
TRBD1,few,TRBV9,TRBJ1-2,TGTGCCAGCAGCCGACAGGGGGACTATGGCTACACCTTC,CASSRQGDYGYTF
TRBD1,.,TRBV30,TRBJ2-2,TGTGCCTGGAGTGTAAAGGGGACAGGGAACACCGGGGAGCTGTTTTTT,CAWSVKGTGNTGELFF
.,.,TRBV6-5,TRBJ1-1,TGTGCCAGCAGTTACTCGGTTAGGGGAGGGAACACTGAAGCTTTCTTT,CASSYSVRGGNTEAFF
.,.,TRBV5-1,TRBJ1-3,TGCGCCAGCAGCTACTTTGGAAACACCATATATTTT,CASSYFGNTIYF
TRBD1,.,TRBV7-8,TRBJ1-5,TGTGCCAGCAGCTTAGACAGGGGCCCTAATCAGCCCCAGCATTTT,CASSLDRGPNQPQHF
.,.,TRBV5-1,TRBJ2-5,TGCGCCAGCAGCTTCACCCCCGGGAGCCAAGAGACCCAGTACTTC,CASSFTPGSQETQYF
.,.,TRBV27,TRBJ1-2,TGTGCCAGCAGTAAGACCCAGGGTGGCTACACCTTC,CASSKTQGGYTF
.,.,TRBV28,TRBJ2-5,TGTGCCAGCAGTTTAGCGGGAATAGAGACCCAGTACTTC,CASSLAGIETQYF
TRBD2,.,TRBV10-3,TRBJ2-3,TGTGCCATTGGGACTAGCGGGGGGGATACAGATACGCAGTATTTT,CAIGTSGGDTDTQYF
.,.,TRBV14,TRBJ1-1,TGTGCCAGCAGCCCCGAGACCCAGACTGAAGCTTTCTTT,CASSPETQTEAFF
TRBD2,.,TRBV7-9,TRBJ2-5,TGTGCCAGCAGCTTAGAGTCTAGCGGGAGGCGGGAGACCCAGTACTTC,CASSLESSGRRETQYF
.,once,TRBV6-1,TRBJ2-3,TGTGCCAGCAGTGAGGGTTTCCACACAGATACGCAGTATTTT,CASSEGFHTDTQYF
TRBD1,few,TRBV5-1,TRBJ1-6,TGCGCCAGCAGCAAGGGGGACAGCTATAATTCACCCCTCCACTTT,CASSKGDSYNSPLHF
.,.,TRBV27,TRBJ2-2,TGTGCCAGCAGCCAGGGGAATTCGAACACCGGGGAGCTGTTTTTT,CASSQGNSNTGELFF
.,.,TRBV18,TRBJ1-1,TGTGCCAGCTCACCCGGAGCATCAAACACTGAAGCTTTCTTT,CASSPGASNTEAFF
.,.,TRBV11-1,TRBJ2-3,TGTGCCAGCAGCTTATCGCGGGGCCTCGGGAAAAGCACAGATACGCAGTATTTT,CASSLSRGLGKSTDTQYF
.,.,TRBV5-1,TRBJ1-4,TGCGCCAGCAGCTTATCCGGTGCAACTAATGAAAAACTGTTTTTT,CASSLSGATNEKLFF
TRBD1,.,TRBV6-5,TRBJ1-1,TGTGCCAGCAGGCGACAGGGGAACACTGAAGCTTTCTTT,CASRRQGNTEAFF
TRBD2,.,TRBV5-1,TRBJ2-3,TGCGCCAGCAGCGTGGGACTAGCGGGCACAGATACGCAGTATTTT,CASSVGLAGTDTQYF
.,.,TRBV27,TRBJ2-7,TGTGCCAGCAGTTTAACGCCGGCTTCCTACGAGCAGTACTTC,CASSLTPASYEQYF
.,.,TRBV7-2,TRBJ1-4,TGTGCCAGCAGCTTAGCCAGGGTCACTAATGAAAAACTGTTTTTT,CASSLARVTNEKLFF
.,.,TRBV7-2,TRBJ2-3,TGTGCCAGCAGCTTAGTCGGAGATACGCAGTATTTT,CASSLVGDTQYF
.,.,TRBV15,TRBJ2-5,TGTGCCACCAGCAGAAACCAAGAGACCCAGTACTTC,CATSRNQETQYF
TRBD2,.,TRBV7-9,TRBJ2-3,TGTGCCAGCAGCTCTAGCGGGGGGGGCGGCACAGATACGCAGTATTTT,CASSSSGGGGTDTQYF
TRBD1,.,TRBV6-5,TRBJ1-2,TGTGCCAGCACCGACAGGGGGCGCAACTATGGCTACACCTTC,CASTDRGRNYGYTF
TRBD1,.,TRBV10-2,TRBJ1-5,TGCGCCAGCTCGCTGGGCAGGGGGACAGTCAATCAGCCCCAGCATTTT,CASSLGRGTVNQPQHF
TRBD1,few,TRBV5-1,TRBJ1-2,TGCGCCAGCAGCGGGACAGGGGCGGATGGCTACACCTTC,CASSGTGADGYTF
TRBD1,.,TRBV28,TRBJ2-7,TGTGCCAGCAAGCCAAGGGACAGGGCCTACGAGCAGTACTTC,CASKPRDRAYEQYF
TRBD1,.,TRBV7-2,TRBJ2-7,TGTGCCAGCAGCGAAACAGGGGGTCCCCCAACCTACGAGCAGTACTTC,CASSETGGPPTYEQYF
.,.,TRBV27,TRBJ1-5,TGTGCCAGCAGTTTATCTGGGGGCTATGGTCAGCCCCAGCATTTT,CASSLSGGYGQPQHF